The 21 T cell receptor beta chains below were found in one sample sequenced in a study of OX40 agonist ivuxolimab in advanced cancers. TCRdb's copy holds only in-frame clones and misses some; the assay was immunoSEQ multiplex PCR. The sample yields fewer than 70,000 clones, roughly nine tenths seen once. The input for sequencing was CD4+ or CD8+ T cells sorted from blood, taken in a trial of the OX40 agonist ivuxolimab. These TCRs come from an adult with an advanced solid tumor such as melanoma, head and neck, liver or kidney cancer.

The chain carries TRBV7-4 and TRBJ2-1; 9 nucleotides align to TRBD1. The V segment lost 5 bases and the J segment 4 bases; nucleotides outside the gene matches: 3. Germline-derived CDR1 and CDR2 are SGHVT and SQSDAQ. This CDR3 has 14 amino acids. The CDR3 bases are TGTGCCAGCAGCGCCGGGACAGGGTACAATGAGCAGTTCTTC. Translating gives CASSAGTGYNEQFF.

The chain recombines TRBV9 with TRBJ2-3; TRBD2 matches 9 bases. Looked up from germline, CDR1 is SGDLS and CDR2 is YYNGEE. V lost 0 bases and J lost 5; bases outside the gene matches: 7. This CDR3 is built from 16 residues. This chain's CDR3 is CASSVERRGGIDTQYF. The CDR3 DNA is TGTGCCAGCAGCGTAGAGAGGCGGGGGGGCATAGATACGCAGTATTTT. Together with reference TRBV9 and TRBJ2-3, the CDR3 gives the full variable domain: DSGVTQTPKHLITATGQRVTLRCSPRSGDLSVYWYQQSLDQGLQFLIQYYNGEERAKGNILERFSAQQFPDLHSELNLSSLELGDSALYFCASSVERRGGIDTQYFGPGTRLTVL.

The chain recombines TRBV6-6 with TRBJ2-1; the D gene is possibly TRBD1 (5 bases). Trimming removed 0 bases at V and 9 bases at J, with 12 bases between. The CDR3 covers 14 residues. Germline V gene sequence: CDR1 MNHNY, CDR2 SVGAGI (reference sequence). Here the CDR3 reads CASSYSDISSEQFF. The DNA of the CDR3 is TGTGCCAGCAGTTACTCGGACATCTCAAGTGAGCAGTTCTTC.

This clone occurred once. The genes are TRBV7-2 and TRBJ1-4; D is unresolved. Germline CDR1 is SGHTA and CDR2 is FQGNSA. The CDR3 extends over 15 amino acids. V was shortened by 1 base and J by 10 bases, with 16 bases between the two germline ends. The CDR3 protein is CASSLDEGAPRKLFF. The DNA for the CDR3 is TGTGCCAGCAGCTTAGATGAGGGAGCCCCTCGAAAACTGTTTTTT.

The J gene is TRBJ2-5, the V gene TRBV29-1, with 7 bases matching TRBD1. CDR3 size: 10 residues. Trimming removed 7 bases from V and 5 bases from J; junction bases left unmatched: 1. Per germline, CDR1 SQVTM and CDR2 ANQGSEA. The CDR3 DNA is TGCAGCGCGGGACAGGAGACCCAGTACTTC. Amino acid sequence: CSAGQETQYF. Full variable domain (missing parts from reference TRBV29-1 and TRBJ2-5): SAVISQKPSRDICQRGTSLTIQCQVDSQVTMMFWYRQQPGQSLTLIATANQGSEATYESGFVIDKFPISRPNLTFSTLTVSNMSPEDSSIYLCSAGQETQYFGPGTRLLVL.

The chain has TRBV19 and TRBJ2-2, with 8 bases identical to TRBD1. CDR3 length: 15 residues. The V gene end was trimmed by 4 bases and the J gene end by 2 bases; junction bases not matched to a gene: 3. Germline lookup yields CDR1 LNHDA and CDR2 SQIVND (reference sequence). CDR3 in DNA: TGTGCCAGTAGTAGACAGGGGTTCAACACCGGGGAGCTGTTTTTT. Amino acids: CASSRQGFNTGELFF.

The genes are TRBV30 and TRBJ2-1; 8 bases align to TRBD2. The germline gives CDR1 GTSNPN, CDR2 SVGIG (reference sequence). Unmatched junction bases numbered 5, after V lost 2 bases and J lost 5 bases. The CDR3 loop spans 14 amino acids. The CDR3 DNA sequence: TGTGCCTGGAGTTCCGGACTAGCTAACAATGAGCAGTTCTTC. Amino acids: CAWSSGLANNEQFF.

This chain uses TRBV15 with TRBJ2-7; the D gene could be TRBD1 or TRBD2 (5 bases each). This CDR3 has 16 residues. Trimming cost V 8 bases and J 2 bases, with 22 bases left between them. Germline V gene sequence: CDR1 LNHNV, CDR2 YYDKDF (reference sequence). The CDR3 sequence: CATLTPPNGTTYEQYF. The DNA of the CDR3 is TGTGCCACCCTCACCCCCCCCAACGGGACCACCTACGAGCAGTACTTC. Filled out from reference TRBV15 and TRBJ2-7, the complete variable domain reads DAMVIQNPRYQVTQFGKPVTLSCSQTLNHNVMYWYQQKSSQAPKLLFHYYDKDFNNEADTPDNFQSRRPNTSFCFLDIRSPGLGDTAMYLCATLTPPNGTTYEQYFGPGTRLTVT.

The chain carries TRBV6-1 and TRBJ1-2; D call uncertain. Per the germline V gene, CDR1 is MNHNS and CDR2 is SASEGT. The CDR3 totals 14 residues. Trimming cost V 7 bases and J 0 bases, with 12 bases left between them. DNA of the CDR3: TGTGCCAGCATTATCGGTGAGGCTAACTATGGCTACACCTTC. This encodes CASIIGEANYGYTF.

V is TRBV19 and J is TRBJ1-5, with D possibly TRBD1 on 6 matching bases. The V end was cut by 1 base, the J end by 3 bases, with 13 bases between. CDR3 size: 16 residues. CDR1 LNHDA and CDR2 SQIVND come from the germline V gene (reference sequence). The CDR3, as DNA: TGTGCCAGTAGTATAGCATTTACAGGGTACAATCAGCCCCAGCATTTT. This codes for CASSIAFTGYNQPQHF.

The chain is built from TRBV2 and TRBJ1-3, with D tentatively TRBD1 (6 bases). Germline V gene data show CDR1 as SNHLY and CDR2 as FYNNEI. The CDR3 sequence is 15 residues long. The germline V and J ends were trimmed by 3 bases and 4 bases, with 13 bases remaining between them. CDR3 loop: CASSEVQGRGNTIYF. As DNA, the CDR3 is TGTGCCAGCAGTGAGGTCCAGGGGAGGGGAAACACCATATATTTT.

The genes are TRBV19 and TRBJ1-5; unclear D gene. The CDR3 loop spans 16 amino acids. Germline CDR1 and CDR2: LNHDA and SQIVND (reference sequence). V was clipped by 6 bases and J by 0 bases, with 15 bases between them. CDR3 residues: CASSKFMGNSNQPQHF. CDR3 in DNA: TGTGCCAGTAGCAAATTTATGGGAAATAGCAATCAGCCCCAGCATTTT.

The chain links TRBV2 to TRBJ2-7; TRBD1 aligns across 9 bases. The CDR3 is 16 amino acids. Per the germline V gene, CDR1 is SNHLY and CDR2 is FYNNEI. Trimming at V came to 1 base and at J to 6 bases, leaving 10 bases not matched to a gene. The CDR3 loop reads CASSEVGTGKAGEQYF. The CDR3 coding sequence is TGTGCCAGCAGTGAAGTGGGGACAGGGAAAGCAGGCGAGCAGTACTTC.

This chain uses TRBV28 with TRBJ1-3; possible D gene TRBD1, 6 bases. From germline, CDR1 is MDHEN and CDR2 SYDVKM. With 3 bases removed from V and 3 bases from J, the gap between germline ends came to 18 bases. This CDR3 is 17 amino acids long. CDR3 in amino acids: CASSLARGGHFGNTIYF. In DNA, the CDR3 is TGTGCCAGCAGTTTGGCCCGAGGGGGGCACTTTGGAAACACCATATATTTT.

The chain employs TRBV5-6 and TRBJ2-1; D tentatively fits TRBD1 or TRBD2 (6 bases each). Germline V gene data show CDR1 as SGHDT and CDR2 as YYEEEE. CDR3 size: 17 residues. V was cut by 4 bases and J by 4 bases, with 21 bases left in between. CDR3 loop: CASSLPLGAGLYNEQFF. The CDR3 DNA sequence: TGTGCCAGCAGCCTCCCTCTGGGGGCGGGATTATACAATGAGCAGTTCTTC.

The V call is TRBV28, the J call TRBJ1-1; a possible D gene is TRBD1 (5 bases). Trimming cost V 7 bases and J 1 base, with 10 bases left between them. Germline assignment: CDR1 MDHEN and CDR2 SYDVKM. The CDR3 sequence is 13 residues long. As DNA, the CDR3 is TGTGCCAGCATCTACGACAGGAACACTGAAGCTTTCTTT. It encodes CASIYDRNTEAFF.

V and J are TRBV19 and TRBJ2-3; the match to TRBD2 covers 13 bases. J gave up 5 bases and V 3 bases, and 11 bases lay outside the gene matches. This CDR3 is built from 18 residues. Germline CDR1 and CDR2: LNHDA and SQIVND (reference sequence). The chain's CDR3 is CASSILSPGLAGVDTQYF. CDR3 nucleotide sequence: TGTGCCAGTAGTATCCTATCCCCTGGACTAGCGGGGGTAGATACGCAGTATTTT.

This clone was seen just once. The DNA for the CDR3 is TGTGCCAGCAGCCAAGCCGGAGCGGGAGGGCCGTACAATGAGCAGTTCTTC. It translates to CASSQAGAGGPYNEQFF. This chain joins TRBV14 and TRBJ2-1, with 10 positions matching TRBD2. J was trimmed by 4 bases and V by 1 base; bases with no gene match: 7. This CDR3 has 17 residues. The germline V gene encodes CDR1 SGHDN and CDR2 FVKESK.

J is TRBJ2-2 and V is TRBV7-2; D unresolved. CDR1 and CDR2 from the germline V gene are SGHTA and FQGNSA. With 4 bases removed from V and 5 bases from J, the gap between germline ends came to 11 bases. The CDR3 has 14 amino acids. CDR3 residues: CASSSQRATGELFF. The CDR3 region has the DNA TGTGCCAGCAGCTCCCAGAGAGCGACCGGGGAGCTGTTTTTT.

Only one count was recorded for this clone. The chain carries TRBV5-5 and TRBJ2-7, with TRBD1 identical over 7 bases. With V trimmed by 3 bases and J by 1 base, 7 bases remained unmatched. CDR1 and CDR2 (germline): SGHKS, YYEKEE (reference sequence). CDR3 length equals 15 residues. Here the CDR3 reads CASSSDRAGSYEQYF. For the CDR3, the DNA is TGTGCCAGCAGCTCAGACAGGGCAGGGTCCTACGAGCAGTACTTC.

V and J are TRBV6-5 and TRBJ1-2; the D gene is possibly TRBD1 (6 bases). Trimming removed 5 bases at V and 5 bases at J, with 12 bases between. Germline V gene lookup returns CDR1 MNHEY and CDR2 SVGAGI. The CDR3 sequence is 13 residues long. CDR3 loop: CASSAWTAYGYTF. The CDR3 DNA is TGTGCCAGCAGTGCCTGGACAGCTTATGGCTACACCTTC.